This T cell receptor beta chain derives from a study of shared clonotypes between healthy human individuals. Only Caucasian adults living in Nashville, Tennessee made up the donor group. Once extracted for a subset, genomic DNA was divided evenly among several immunoSEQ plates. TCRdb's table, derived via immunoSEQ multiplex PCR, lists solely in-frame clones and lacks some. This sample has around 1.4 million clones, with 97% to 99% found just once. Per germline, CDR1 SGHRS and CDR2 YFSETQ. V lost 3 bases to trimming and J lost 1 base; unmatched junction nucleotides: 4. The CDR3 extends over 15 amino acids.

The sequence derives from a man in his thirties or forties in good health. The chain links TRBV5-1 to TRBJ2-7; 10 bases align to TRBD1. Sequencing was performed on naive CD4+ T cells sorted from blood. The sample's subset: CD45RA+ positively selected. The CDR3 protein is CASSSDRGDSYEQYF. The CDR3 DNA reads as TGCGCCAGCAGCTCGGACAGGGGGGATTCCTACGAGCAGTACTTC.